This entry is about one T cell receptor beta chain. In its sample, this clonotype was seen many times. There is no known antigen for this receptor. The record has no base qualities; no much larger clone is one base away. This entry belongs to a study of T cell repertoires in cytomegalovirus infection (dated by TCRdb to between 2018 and 2021). About the investigation overall: Alongside well-studied HLA-B-restricted epitopes, the peptide stimulations were aimed at recently identified HLA-C-restricted CMV epitopes, whose presentation resists viral immunomodulation. The HLA type of each donor mattered for the analysis, because public TCR beta signatures pointed to carriage of CMV infection along with the matching HLA type. What the research found in general, with its limitations: The ex vivo response was dominated by HLA-C-restricted CMV-specific TCR beta clonotypes, and the single most frequent clonotype in two of eight donors was supplied by these HLA-C-restricted clonotypes. Carriers of CMV infection plus the relevant HLA type were discriminated by the cumulative frequency of public TCR beta family members in the study cohort and in an independent roughly 380-donor cohort.

In light of the paper, this sample's treatment or condition label describes: in vitro stimulation with specific CMV peptide epitopes to enrich CMV-specific T cells. The listed sequencing device is Illumina HiSeq 1500. TCRdb reran the public reads through fastp at Q25 and MiXCR, keeping productive beta chains. Identical CDR3 proteins give one entry, which carries the most common genes and DNA. Within this sample are roughly 80,000 distinct CDR3 sequences, with 20% to 30% of them counted one time only. Jointly, the top ten make up roughly 50% of the sample. The sequence was collected from a human donor in good health (CMV status not recorded). Some clones in this sample may be carry-over from other donors' samples. The source was CD8+ T cells from cultured PBMCs, collected from culture after CMV antigen stimulation.

The sequence in DNA is TGTGCCAGCAGCGTAGGAGCAGGCCCTGAATTGACCCAGTACTTC. Its protein reads: CASSVGAGPELTQYF. The chain employs TRBV9 and TRBJ2-5, with no confidently assigned D gene. The CDR3, cysteine through phenylalanine, is 15 amino acids long. The sequence is cut down to CDR3 DNA, 45 bases in frame from base 1. Looking up the germline V gene yields CDR1 SGDLS and CDR2 YYNGEE. V is pared back by 0 bases and J by 7 bases, with 16 bases lying between the germline termini.